This T cell receptor (beta chain) emerged from a study of T cell repertoires in cytomegalovirus infection. Study-wide background: Well-studied HLA-B-restricted CMV epitopes were used in the study alongside recently identified HLA-C-restricted ones. CMV infection plus the matching HLA type was flagged by public TCR beta signatures. Findings of the study overall: HLA-C-restricted CMV clonotypes gave the most frequent clonotype in two of eight donors. People with CMV and the relevant HLA were identified by cumulative public TCR beta family frequency.

This clonotype was picked up a small number of times. Its matching antigen is unknown. A single record per CDR3 protein comes from TCRdb applying MiXCR to the reads. The top ten hold about 14% of the sample, which has about 900,000 distinct CDR3 sequences, around a third seen once. Germline V gives CDR1 MNHEY, CDR2 SMNVEV (reference sequence). The CDR3 is made up of 15 amino acids. The ends lost 4 bases at V and 3 bases at J; junction bases unmatched: 7. V is TRBV27 and J is TRBJ1-1, with 8 positions matching TRBD1. The sample here was cultured CD8+ T cells from PBMCs, taken from culture after CMV antigen stimulation. The TCR originated in a human donor in good health (CMV status not recorded). Some clones in this sample may be carry-over from other donors' samples. The CDR3, as DNA: TGTGCCAGCAGTTCTACACAGGGGGTGTACACTGAAGCTTTCTTT. It yields the protein CASSSTQGVYTEAFF.